The clone carrying this T cell receptor beta chain was seen ten or more times. Its antigen is not known. Thyroid surgery was performed in patients who had received no treatment beforehand. The data originate from a study of metastatic and nonmetastatic thyroid tumors. Study-wide background: Thyroid patients, malignant and benign, had repertoires compared across blood and tumor or nodule tissue. Study results and limitations: Malignant tumors reportedly showed significantly higher TCR beta diversity than benign nodules in both blood and tumor.

TCRdb re-called clones from the PCR reads using MiXCR. The sample contains about 40,000 clones, roughly a sixth of which appear only once. Sample: tumor tissue. The sequence derives from a female donor with papillary thyroid cancer or a benign thyroid nodule (not recorded which). Some clones in this sample may be carry-over from other donors' samples.

CDR3 DNA: TGTGCCAGCAGTTTTTGGTTCAATCAGCCCCAGCATTTT. Its protein product is CASSFWFNQPQHF. V gene TRBV28 combines with J gene TRBJ1-5; D is undetermined. V gave up 3 bases and J gave up 3 bases, with 6 bases separating them. The CDR3 is made up of 13 amino acids. Germline CDR1 reads MDHEN; CDR2 reads SYDVKM.